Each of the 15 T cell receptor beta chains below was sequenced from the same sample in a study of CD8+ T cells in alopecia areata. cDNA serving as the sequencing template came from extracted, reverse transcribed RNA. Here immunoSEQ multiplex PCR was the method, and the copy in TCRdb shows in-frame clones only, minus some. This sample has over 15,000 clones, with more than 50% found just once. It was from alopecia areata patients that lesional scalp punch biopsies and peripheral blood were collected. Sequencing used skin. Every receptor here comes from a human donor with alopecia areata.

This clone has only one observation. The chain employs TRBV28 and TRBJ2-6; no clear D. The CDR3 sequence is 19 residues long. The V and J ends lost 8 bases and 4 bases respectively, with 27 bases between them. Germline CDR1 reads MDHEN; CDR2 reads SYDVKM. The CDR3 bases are TGTGCCAGCCATATCAGTGGCAACTCTTTATTTCGAGGGGCCAACGTCCTGACTTTC. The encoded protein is CASHISGNSLFRGANVLTF. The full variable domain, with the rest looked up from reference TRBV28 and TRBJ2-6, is DVKVTQSSRYLVKRTGEKVFLECVQDMDHENMFWYRQDPGLGLRLIYFSYDVKMKEKGDIPEGYSVSREKKERFSLILESASTNQTSMYLCASHISGNSLFRGANVLTFGAGSRLTVL.

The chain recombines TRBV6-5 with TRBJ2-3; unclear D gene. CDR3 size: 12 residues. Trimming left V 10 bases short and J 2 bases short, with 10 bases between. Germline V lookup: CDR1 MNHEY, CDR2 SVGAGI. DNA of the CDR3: TGTGCCATCCGGACCAACACAGATACGCAGTATTTT. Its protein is CAIRTNTDTQYF.

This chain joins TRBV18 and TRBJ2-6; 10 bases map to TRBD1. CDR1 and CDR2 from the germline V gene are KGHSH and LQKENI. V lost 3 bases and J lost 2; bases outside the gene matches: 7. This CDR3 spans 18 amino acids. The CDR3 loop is CASSPFPGQGPGANVLTF. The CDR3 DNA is TGTGCCAGCTCACCTTTTCCGGGACAGGGGCCTGGGGCCAACGTCCTGACTTTC.

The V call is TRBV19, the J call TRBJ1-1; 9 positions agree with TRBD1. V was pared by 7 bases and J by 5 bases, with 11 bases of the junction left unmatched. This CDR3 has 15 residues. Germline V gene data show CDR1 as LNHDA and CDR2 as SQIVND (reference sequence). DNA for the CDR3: TGTGCCAGTAAGACAGGGGGAAATGCTTATACTGAAGCTTTCTTT. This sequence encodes CASKTGGNAYTEAFF.

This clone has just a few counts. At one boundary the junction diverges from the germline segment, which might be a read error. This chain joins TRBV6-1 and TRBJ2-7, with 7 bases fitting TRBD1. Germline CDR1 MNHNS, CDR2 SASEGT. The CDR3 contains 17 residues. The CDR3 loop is CAISEPGKGARTYEQYF. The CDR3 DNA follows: TGTGCCATCAGTGAGCCTGGGAAGGGGGCGCGGACCTACGAGCAGTACTTC.

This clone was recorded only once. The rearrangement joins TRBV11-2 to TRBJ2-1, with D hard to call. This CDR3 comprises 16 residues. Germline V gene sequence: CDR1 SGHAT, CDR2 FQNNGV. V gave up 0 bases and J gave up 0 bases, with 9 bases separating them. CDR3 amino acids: CASSLEADSSYNEQFF. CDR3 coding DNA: TGTGCCAGCAGCTTAGAGGCGGATAGCTCCTACAATGAGCAGTTCTTC.

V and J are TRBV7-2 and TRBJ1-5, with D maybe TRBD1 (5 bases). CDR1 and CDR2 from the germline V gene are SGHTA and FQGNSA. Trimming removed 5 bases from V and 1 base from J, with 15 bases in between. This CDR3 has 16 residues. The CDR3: CASSRQFGGSNQPQHF. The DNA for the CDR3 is TGTGCCAGCAGCCGACAGTTCGGCGGGAGCAATCAGCCCCAGCATTTT.

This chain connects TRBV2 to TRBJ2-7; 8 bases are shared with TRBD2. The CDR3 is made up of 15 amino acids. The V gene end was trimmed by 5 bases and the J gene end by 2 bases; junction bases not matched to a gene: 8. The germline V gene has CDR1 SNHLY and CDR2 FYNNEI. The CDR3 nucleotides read TGTGCCAGCAGTAGCCGGGGGGGGCTTACCTACGAGCAGTACTTC. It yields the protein CASSSRGGLTYEQYF.

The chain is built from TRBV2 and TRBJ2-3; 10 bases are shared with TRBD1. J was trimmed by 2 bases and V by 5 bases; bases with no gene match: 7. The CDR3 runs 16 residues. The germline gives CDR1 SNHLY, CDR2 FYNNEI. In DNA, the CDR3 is TGTGCCAGCAGTAGGACAGGGGGTTTGTTCACAGATACGCAGTATTTT. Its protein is CASSRTGGLFTDTQYF.

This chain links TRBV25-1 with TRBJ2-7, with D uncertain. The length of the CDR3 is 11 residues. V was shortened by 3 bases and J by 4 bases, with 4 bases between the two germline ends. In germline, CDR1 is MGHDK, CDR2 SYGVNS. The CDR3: CASSEGYEQYF. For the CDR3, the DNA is TGTGCCAGCAGTGAGGGGTACGAGCAGTACTTC.

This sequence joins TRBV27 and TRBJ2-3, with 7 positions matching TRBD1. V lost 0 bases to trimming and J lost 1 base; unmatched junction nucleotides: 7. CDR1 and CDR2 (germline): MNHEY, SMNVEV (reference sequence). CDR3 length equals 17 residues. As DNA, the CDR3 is TGTGCCAGCAGTTTATCCCCCTGGCAGGGGGGCACAGATACGCAGTATTTT. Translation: CASSLSPWQGGTDTQYF.

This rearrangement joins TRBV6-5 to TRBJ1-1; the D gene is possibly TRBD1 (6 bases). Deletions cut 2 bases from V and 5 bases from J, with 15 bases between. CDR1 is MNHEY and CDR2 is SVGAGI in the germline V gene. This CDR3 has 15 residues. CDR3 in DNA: TGTGCCAGCAGTTACATGGGGGGCGATTGGACTGAAGCTTTCTTT. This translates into CASSYMGGDWTEAFF.

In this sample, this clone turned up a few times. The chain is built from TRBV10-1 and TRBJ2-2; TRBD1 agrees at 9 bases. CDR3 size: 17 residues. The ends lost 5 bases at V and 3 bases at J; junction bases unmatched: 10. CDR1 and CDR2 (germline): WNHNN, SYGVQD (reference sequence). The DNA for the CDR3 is TGCGCCAGCAGTCCAAGGACAGGGGCGACCCACACCGGGGAGCTGTTTTTT. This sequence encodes CASSPRTGATHTGELFF.

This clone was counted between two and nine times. The CDR3 bases are TGCGCCAGCAGCTTGGGTCGGAACGAGCAGTACTTC. Translation gives CASSLGRNEQYF. The chain has TRBV5-1 and TRBJ2-7; D gene ambiguous. This CDR3 contains 12 residues. CDR1 is SGHRS, CDR2 YFSETQ, per germline. Trimming left V 0 bases short and J 5 bases short, with 6 bases between. Together with reference TRBV5-1 and TRBJ2-7, the CDR3 gives the full variable domain: KAGVTQTPRYLIKTRGQQVTLSCSPISGHRSVSWYQQTPGQGLQFLFEYFSETQRNKGNFPGRFSGRQFSNSRSEMNVSTLELGDSALYLCASSLGRNEQYFGPGTRLTVT.

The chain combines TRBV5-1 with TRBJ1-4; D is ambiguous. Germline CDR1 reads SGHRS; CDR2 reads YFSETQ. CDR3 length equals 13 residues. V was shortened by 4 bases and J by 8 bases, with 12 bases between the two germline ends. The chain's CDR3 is CASSDQVREKLFF. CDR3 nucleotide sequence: TGCGCCAGCAGCGACCAGGTCAGAGAAAAACTGTTTTTT.